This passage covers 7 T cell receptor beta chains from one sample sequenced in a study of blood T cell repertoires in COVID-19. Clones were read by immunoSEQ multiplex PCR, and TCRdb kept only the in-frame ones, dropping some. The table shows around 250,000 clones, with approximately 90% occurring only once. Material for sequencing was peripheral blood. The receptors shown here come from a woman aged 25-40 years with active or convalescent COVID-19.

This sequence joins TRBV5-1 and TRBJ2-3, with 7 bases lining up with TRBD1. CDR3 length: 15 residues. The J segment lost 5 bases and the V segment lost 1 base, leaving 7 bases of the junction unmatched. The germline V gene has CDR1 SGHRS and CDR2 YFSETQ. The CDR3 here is CASSLSLTGLDTQYF. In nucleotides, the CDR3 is TGCGCCAGCAGCTTGTCTCTGACAGGGCTAGATACGCAGTATTTT.

The CDR3 nucleotides are TGTGCCAGCAGTGAAAGCCCCAGCGGGAGGTATGGCTACACCTTC. Translation gives CASSESPSGRYGYTF. J is TRBJ1-2 and V is TRBV6-1; D unresolved. The germline gives CDR1 MNHNS, CDR2 SASEGT. Trimming cost V 2 bases and J 5 bases, with 15 bases left between them. This CDR3 has 15 amino acids.

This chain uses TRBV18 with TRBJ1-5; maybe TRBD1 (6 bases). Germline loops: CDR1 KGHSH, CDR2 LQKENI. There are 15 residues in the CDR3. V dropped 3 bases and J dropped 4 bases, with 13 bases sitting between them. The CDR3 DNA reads TGTGCCAGCTCACCGGAACAGGGCGTGAATCAGCCCCAGCATTTT. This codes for CASSPEQGVNQPQHF.

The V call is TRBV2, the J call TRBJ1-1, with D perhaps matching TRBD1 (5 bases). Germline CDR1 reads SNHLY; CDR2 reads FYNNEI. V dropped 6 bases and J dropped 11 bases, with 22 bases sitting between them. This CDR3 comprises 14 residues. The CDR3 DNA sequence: TGTGCCAGCAGGGGGGGAAGGGACTTAGGTTGGGCTTTCTTT. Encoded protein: CASRGGRDLGWAFF. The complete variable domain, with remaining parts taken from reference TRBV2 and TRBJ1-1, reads EPEVTQTPSHQVTQMGQEVILRCVPISNHLYFYWYRQILGQKVEFLVSFYNNEISEKSEIFDDQFSVERPDGSNFTLKIRSTKLEDSAMYFCASRGGRDLGWAFFGQGTRLTVV.

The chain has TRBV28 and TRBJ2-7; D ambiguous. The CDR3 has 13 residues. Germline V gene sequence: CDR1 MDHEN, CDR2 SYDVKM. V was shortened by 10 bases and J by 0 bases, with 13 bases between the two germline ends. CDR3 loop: CATVDYSSYEQYF. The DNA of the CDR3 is TGTGCCACGGTCGATTACAGCTCCTACGAGCAGTACTTC. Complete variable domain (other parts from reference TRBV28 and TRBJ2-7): DVKVTQSSRYLVKRTGEKVFLECVQDMDHENMFWYRQDPGLGLRLIYFSYDVKMKEKGDIPEGYSVSREKKERFSLILESASTNQTSMYLCATVDYSSYEQYFGPGTRLTVT.

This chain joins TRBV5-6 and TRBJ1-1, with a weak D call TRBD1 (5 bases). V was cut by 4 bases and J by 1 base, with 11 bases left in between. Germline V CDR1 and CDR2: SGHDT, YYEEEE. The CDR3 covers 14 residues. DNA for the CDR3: TGTGCCAGCAGCCCTTCAGGGCAGAACACTGAAGCTTTCTTT. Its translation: CASSPSGQNTEAFF.

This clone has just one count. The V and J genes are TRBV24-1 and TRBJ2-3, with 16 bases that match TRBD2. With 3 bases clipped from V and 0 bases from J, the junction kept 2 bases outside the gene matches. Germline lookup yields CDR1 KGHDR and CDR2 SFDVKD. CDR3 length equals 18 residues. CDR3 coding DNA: TGTGCCACCAGTGATGGGACTAGCGGGGGGGGTAGCACAGATACGCAGTATTTT. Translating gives CATSDGTSGGGSTDTQYF.